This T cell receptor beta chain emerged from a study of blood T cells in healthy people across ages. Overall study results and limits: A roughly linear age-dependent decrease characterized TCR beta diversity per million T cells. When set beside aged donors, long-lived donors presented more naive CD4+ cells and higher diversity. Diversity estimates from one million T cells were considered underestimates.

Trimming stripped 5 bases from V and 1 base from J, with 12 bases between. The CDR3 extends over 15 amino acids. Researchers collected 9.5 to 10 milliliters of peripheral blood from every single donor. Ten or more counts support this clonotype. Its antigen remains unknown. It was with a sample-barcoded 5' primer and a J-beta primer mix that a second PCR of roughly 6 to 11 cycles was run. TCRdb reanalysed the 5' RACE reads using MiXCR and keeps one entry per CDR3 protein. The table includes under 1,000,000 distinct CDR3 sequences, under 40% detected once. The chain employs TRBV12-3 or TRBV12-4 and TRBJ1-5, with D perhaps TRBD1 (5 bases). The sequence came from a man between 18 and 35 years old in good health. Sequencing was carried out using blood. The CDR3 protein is CASSPSGDSNQPQHF. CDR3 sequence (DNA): TGTGCCAGCAGTCCCTCGGGGGACAGCAATCAGCCCCAGCATTTT.